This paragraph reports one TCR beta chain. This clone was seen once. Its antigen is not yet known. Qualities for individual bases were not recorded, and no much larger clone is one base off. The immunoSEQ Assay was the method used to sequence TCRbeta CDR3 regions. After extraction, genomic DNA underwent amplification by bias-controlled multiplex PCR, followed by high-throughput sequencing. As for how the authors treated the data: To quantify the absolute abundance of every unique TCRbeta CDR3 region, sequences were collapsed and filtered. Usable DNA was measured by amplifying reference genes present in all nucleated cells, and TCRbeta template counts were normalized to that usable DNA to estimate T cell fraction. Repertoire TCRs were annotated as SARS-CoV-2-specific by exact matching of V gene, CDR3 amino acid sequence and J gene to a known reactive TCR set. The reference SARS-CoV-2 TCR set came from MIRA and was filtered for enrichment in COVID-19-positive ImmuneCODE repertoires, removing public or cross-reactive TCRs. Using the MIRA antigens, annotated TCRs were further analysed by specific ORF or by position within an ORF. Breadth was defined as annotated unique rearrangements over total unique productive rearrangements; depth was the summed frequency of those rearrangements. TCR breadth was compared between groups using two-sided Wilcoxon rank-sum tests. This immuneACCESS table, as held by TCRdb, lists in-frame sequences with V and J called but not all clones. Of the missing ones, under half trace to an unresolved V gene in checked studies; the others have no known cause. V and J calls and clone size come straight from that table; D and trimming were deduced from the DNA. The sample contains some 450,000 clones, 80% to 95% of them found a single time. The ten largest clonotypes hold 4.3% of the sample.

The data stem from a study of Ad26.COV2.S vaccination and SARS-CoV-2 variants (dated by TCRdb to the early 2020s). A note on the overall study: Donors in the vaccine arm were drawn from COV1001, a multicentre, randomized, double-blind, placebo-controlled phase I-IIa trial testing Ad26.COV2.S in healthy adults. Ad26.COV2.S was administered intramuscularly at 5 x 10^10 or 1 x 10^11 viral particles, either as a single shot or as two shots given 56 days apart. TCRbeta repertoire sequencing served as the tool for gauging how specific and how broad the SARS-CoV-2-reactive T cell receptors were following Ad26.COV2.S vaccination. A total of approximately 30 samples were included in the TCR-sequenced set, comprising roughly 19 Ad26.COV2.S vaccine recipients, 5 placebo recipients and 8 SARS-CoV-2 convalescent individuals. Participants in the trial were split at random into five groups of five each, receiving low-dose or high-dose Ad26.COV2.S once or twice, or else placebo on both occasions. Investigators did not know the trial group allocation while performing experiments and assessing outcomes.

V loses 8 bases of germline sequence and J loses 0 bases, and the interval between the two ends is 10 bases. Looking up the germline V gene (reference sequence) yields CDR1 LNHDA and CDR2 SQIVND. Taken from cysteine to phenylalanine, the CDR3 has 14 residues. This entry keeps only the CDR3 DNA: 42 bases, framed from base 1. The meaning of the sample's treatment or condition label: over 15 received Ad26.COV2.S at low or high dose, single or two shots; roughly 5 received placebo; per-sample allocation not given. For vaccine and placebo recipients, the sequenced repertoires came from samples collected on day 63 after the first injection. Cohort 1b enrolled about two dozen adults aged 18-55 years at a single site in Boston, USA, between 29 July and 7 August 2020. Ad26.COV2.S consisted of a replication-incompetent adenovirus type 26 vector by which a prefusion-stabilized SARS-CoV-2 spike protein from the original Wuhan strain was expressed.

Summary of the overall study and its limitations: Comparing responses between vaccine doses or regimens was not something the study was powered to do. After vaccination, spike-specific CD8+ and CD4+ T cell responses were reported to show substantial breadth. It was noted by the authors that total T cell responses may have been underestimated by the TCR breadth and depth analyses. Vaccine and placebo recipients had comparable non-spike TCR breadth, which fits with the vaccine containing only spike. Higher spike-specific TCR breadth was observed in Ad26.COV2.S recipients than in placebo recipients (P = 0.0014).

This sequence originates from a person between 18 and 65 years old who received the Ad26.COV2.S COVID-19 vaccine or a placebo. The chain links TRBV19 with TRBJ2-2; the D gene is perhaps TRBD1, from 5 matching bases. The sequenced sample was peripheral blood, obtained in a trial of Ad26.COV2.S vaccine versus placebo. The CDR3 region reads CASSTASNTGELFF. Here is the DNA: TGTGCCAGTTCGACAGCTTCGAACACCGGGGAGCTGTTTTTT.